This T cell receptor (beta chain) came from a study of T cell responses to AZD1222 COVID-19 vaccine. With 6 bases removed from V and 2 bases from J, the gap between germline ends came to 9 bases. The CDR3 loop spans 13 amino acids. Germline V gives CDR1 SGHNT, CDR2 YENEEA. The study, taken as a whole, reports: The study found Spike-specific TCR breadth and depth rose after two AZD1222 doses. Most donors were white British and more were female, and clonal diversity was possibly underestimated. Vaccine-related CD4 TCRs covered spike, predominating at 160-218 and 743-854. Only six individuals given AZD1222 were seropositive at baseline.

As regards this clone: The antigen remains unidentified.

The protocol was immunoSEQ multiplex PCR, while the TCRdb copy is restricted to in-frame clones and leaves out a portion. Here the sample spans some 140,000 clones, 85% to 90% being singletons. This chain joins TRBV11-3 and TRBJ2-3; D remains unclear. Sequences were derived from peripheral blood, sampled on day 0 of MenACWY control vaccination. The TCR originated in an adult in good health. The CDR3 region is CASSLTTTDTQYF. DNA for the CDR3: TGTGCCAGCAGTTTAACTACCACAGATACGCAGTATTTT.